The 18 T cell receptor beta chains below come from one sample, sequenced in a study of tissue T cells after allogeneic stem cell transplantation. As to time point: mouse harvest day 14 after allogeneic transplant. Each mouse received 10^7 T-cell-depleted marrow cells plus 10^6 splenic CD5+ T cells by tail vein. Repertoires were generated with immunoSEQ multiplex PCR, while TCRdb's copy carries only in-frame clones and drops some. The sample consists of about 4,600 clones, around 49% of them appearing once. Sequenced material: lymph node tissue. The receptors come from a female BALB/c mouse given C57BL/6 T cells with graft-versus-host disease after an allogeneic hematopoietic cell transplant.

As to this clone: Mouse gene names apply. With the read ending 1 residue before the CDR3 end, the germline J gene is used to fill in that end. V usage is TRBV12-1 and J usage is TRBJ2-7; 10 bases align to TRBD2. Germline V lookup: CDR1 SGHSN, CDR2 HYEKVE. The CDR3 spans 13 residues. The V and J ends lost 2 bases and 6 bases, in that order; junction bases with no gene match: 3. Incomplete CDR3 DNA: TGTGCCAGCTCTCCCTGGACTGGGGGTGAACAGTAC. Protein sequence: CASSPWTGGEQY. The full-length CDR3 reads as CASSPWTGGEQYF.

Regarding this clone: Gene names are mouse gene names. The sequenced fragment ends 1 residue before the CDR3 boundary, so the rest is inferred from the germline J gene. The chain links TRBV16 to TRBJ2-7; possible D gene TRBD2, 6 bases. Germline V gives CDR1 SGHSA, CDR2 FRNQAP. CDR3 length: 12 residues. V shed 5 bases and J shed 4 bases, with 9 bases lying between them. CDR3 protein: CASSPGGYEQYF. CDR3 DNA (partial): TGTGCAAGCAGCCCCGGGGGGTATGAACAGTAC.

Comment on this clone: Genes and germline come from the mouse. The CDR3 end falls 1 residue outside the read, so it is completed with the germline J gene. The chain combines TRBV3 with TRBJ2-2, with 9 bases aligning to TRBD1. Trimming took 6 bases from V and 5 from J; bases not matched to a gene: 4. The V gene's germline CDR1 is SNHLY and CDR2 FYNGKV (reference sequence). The CDR3 is 14 residues long. CDR3 bases read: TGTGCCAGCAGTCTACAGGGGGCGACCGGGCAGCTCTAC. Protein product: CASSLQGATGQLY. The entire CDR3 is CASSLQGATGQLYF.

Points on this clone: Gene names are mouse gene names. The read ends 1 residue before the CDR3 terminus; that terminus is restored from the germline J gene. The V call is TRBV31, the J call TRBJ2-5; 10 bases align to TRBD2. Looked up from germline, CDR1 is GKSSPN and CDR2 is SITVG. CDR3 length equals 16 residues. V lost 0 bases, J lost 3 bases, and 6 bases stayed unmatched. The CDR3: CAWSLGWGGAQDTQYF. CDR3 DNA (partial): TGTGCCTGGAGTCTAGGCTGGGGGGGCGCGCAAGACACCCAGTAC.

This clone is deemed medium-sized. Here the gene names and germline are mouse. The missing CDR3 end, 1 residue past where the read stops, is filled in from the germline J gene. The chain couples TRBV12-1 to TRBJ2-7; D is unclear. Germline CDR1 reads SGHSN; CDR2 reads HYEKVE. The CDR3 runs 11 residues. Trimming shortened V by 0 bases and J by 6 bases, and 5 bases separated the two germline ends. CDR3 residues: CASSLEVEQYF. Partial CDR3 DNA: TGTGCCAGCTCTCTCGAGGTTGAACAGTAC.

As for this clone: It is likely a read error: a sequence one base away is far more abundant. The listed genes are named as in mouse. The sequence runs out 1 residue before the end of the CDR3; the remainder is reconstructed from the germline J gene. The V and J genes are TRBV13-3 and TRBJ2-1; 13 bases map to TRBD2. This CDR3 has 16 amino acids. The germline V gene encodes CDR1 NNHDY and CDR2 SYVADS. CDR3 DNA (partial): TGTGCCAGCAGCCCCGGACTGGGGGGGCGAGGTGCTCAGCAGTTC. It yields the protein CASSPGLGGRGAQQF. The CDR3 in its entirety is CASSPGLGGRGAQQFF.

Comments on this clone: Gene names denote mouse genes. The CDR3 extends 1 residue past the end of the read, so its final part is completed from the germline J gene. The rearrangement joins TRBV29 to TRBJ1-2; D might be TRBD1 (6 bases). Germline CDR1 is MSHET and CDR2 is SYDVDS. Trimming cost V 6 bases and J 1 base, with 9 bases left between them. CDR3 length: 13 residues. CDR3 amino acids: CASRPGQNSDYTF. The sequenced part of the CDR3 DNA is TGTGCTAGCAGGCCGGGACAAAACTCCGACTACACC. Based on the CDR3 plus reference TRBV29 and TRBJ1-2, the full variable domain is DMKVTQMPRYLIKRMGENVLLECGQDMSHETMYWYRQDPGLGLQLIYISYDVDSNSEGDIPKGYRVSRKKREHFSLILDSAKTNQTSVYFCASRPGQNSDYTFGSGTRLLVI.

A remark on this clone: The germline and genes are mouse ones. From the germline J gene comes the end of the CDR3, since the read stops 1 residue before it. The rearrangement links TRBV14 to TRBJ2-4; TRBD2 matches 10 bases. The V gene's germline CDR1 is SGHDT and CDR2 FRDEAV. This CDR3 is 15 amino acids long. Germline trimming cut 4 bases from V and 0 bases from J; bases unmatched to any gene: 2. CDR3 sequence reads: CASSRDWGSQNTLYF. CDR3 DNA (partial): TGTGCCAGCAGTCGGGACTGGGGTAGTCAAAACACCTTGTAC.

On this clone: Gene labels here are mouse ones. From the germline J gene comes the end of the CDR3, since the read stops 1 residue before it. The chain links TRBV23 to TRBJ2-1; the table gives TRBD1 as D, unverified against the DNA. Germline CDR1 and CDR2: KGHTA and FQNQQP. This CDR3 has 13 amino acids. The CDR3 bases that were read are TGCTCCAGCAGTCCCCAGGGGGCTGCTGAGCAGTTC. Translated: CSSSPQGAAEQF. The full CDR3 sequence reads CSSSPQGAAEQFF. The full variable domain, rest sourced from reference TRBV23 and TRBJ2-1, is DAAVTQKPRYLIKMKGQEAEMKCIPEKGHTAVFWYQQKQSKELKFLIYFQNQQPLDQIDMVKERFSAVCPSSSLCSLGIRTCEAEDSALYLCSSSPQGAAEQFFGPGTRLTVL.

By its share, this clone is medium-sized (0.01 to 0.1%). Mouse names are used for the genes. The CDR3 end falls 1 residue outside the read, so it is completed with the germline J gene. The rearrangement links TRBV12-1 to TRBJ2-7; TRBD2 matches at 11 bases. J gave up 6 bases and V 0 bases, and 3 bases lay outside the gene matches. This CDR3 has 14 amino acids. CDR1 is SGHSN, CDR2 HYEKVE, per germline. CDR3 in amino acids: CASSLGDWGFEQYF. The sequenced part of the CDR3 DNA is TGTGCCAGCTCTCTCGGGGACTGGGGGTTTGAACAGTAC.

Worth noting for this clone: Gene names and germline refer to mouse. This CDR3 reads CASSLRQGVTGQLYF. CDR3 DNA (partial): TGTGCCAGCAGTCTGAGGCAGGGGGTCACCGGGCAGCTCTAC. J is TRBJ2-2 and V is TRBV26; 7 nucleotides align to TRBD1. Coverage ceases 1 residue before the CDR3 finishes, and the germline J gene fills in the end. The ends lost 2 bases at V and 4 bases at J; junction bases unmatched: 4. From germline, CDR1 is KGHPV and CDR2 FQNQEV (reference sequence). This CDR3 contains 15 residues.

For this clone: Genes here carry mouse names. The CDR3 goes on 1 residue after the read ends, and that part is filled in from the germline J gene. This chain connects TRBV24 to TRBJ1-4; 8 bases map to TRBD1. CDR3 length: 16 residues. J gave up 0 bases and V 1 base, and 1 base lay outside the gene matches. The germline V gene has CDR1 KGHTA and CDR2 FRNEEI. The CDR3 DNA, read in part, is TGTGCCAGCAGTCTGTCGACAGGGGTTTCCAACGAAAGATTATTT. Residues: CASSLSTGVSNERLF. The whole CDR3 reads CASSLSTGVSNERLFF.

Worth noting for this clone: Gene names refer to mouse genes. The observed sequence ends 1 residue before the CDR3 terminus, with the missing tail filled in from the germline J gene. The chain carries TRBV12-1 and TRBJ2-1; D is possibly TRBD2 (6 bases). The germline gives CDR1 SGHSN, CDR2 HYEKVE. Trimming shortened V by 2 bases and J by 0 bases, and 10 bases separated the two germline ends. This CDR3 is built from 15 residues. CDR3 loop: CASSPLLGNYAEQFF. The CDR3 bases that were read are TGTGCCAGCTCTCCCTTACTGGGTAACTATGCTGAGCAGTTC.

Regarding this clone: Mouse names are used for the genes. The CDR3 is CASRGDAEQFF. The CDR3 bases that were read are TGTGCCAGCCGGGGGGATGCTGAGCAGTTC. The chain is built from TRBV3 and TRBJ2-1; the D gene is possibly TRBD2 (6 bases). Sequencing ends 1 residue short of the CDR3 end; the germline J gene provides the rest. CDR1 SNHLY and CDR2 FYNGKV come from the germline V gene (reference sequence). The CDR3 sequence is 11 residues long. V was clipped by 8 bases and J by 5 bases, with 7 bases between them.

About this clone itself: These gene names are mouse names. The CDR3 end lies 1 residue beyond the end of the read and is filled in from the germline J gene. The chain recombines TRBV3 with TRBJ2-1; 9 nucleotides align to TRBD2. Germline lookup yields CDR1 SNHLY and CDR2 FYNGKV (reference sequence). The V and J ends lost 3 bases and 4 bases, in that order; junction bases with no gene match: 1. The CDR3 covers 14 residues. CDR3 bases read: TGTGCCAGCAGCTTTCTGGGGGGGTATGCTGAGCAGTTC. This gives the protein CASSFLGGYAEQF. The full-length CDR3 reads as CASSFLGGYAEQFF. Full variable domain (rest looked up from reference TRBV3 and TRBJ2-1): GPKVLQIPSHQIIDMGQMVTLNCDPVSNHLYFYWYKQILGQQMEFLVNFYNGKVMEKSKLFKDQFSVERPDGSYFTLKIQPTALEDSAVYFCASSFLGGYAEQFFGPGTRLTVL.

Sample share makes this clone large. The gene names here belong to mouse. The CDR3 end lies 1 residue beyond the end of the read and is filled in from the germline J gene. The chain couples TRBV26 to TRBJ2-7, with a weak D call TRBD1 (6 bases). Germline CDR1 is KGHPV and CDR2 is FQNQEV (reference sequence). The CDR3 extends over 11 amino acids. The V gene lost 4 bases and the J gene lost 6 bases, with 7 bases spanning the gap. CDR3 amino acids: CASSRDIEQYF. The CDR3 DNA, read in part, is TGTGCCAGCAGTCGGGACATTGAACAGTAC.

As regards this clone: Any gene name here is a mouse gene name. The read stops 1 residue short of the end of the CDR3; the missing end is completed from the germline J gene. Other nucleotide sequences from this sample produce the same CDR3. The V and J genes are TRBV31 and TRBJ2-5; 7 bases match TRBD2. Germline V gene lookup returns CDR1 GKSSPN and CDR2 SITVG. Germline trimming cut 0 bases from V and 4 bases from J; bases unmatched to any gene: 1. The CDR3 has 13 amino acids. CDR3 residues: CAWSLGGEDTQYF. The sequenced part of the CDR3 DNA is TGTGCCTGGAGTCTGGGGGGGGAAGACACCCAGTAC.

To note about this clone: Genes and germline come from the mouse. The read ends 1 residue before the CDR3 terminus; that terminus is restored from the germline J gene. This chain connects TRBV23 to TRBJ2-3; TRBD1 is the table's D call and was not checked against the DNA. Germline assignment: CDR1 KGHTA and CDR2 FQNQQP. The CDR3 length is 13 residues. CDR3 sequence: CSSSQRGAETLYF. CDR3 DNA, as far as it was read: TGCTCCAGCAGTCAAAGGGGTGCAGAAACGCTGTAT.